This entry describes one TCR beta chain. Sequencing used immunoSEQ multiplex PCR; TCRdb keeps in-frame clones, though not all of them. The sample has about 80,000 clones, about nine tenths seen once. The data derive from a study of OX40 agonist ivuxolimab in advanced cancers. Study information: Intravenous ivuxolimab at 0.01 to 10 mg/kg was given to patients every 2 weeks.

Germline loops: CDR1 SGHAT, CDR2 FQDESV (reference sequence). V lost 1 base and J lost 7, with 8 bases in between. The length of the CDR3 is 13 residues. Autoimmune disease history or systemic immunosuppression led to patients being barred. This receptor was taken from an adult with an advanced solid tumor such as melanoma, head and neck, liver or kidney cancer. The sample was CD4+ or CD8+ T cells sorted from blood, taken in a trial of the OX40 agonist ivuxolimab. This chain connects TRBV11-1 to TRBJ2-1, with no clear D. This CDR3 reads CASSLVEYNEQFF. The CDR3 DNA reads TGTGCCAGCAGCTTAGTAGAGTATAATGAGCAGTTCTTC.